The next 18 T cell receptor beta chains were all read from a single sample in a study of T cells in Graves' hyperthyroidism and ophthalmopathy. RNA transcripts served as the template for amplifying TCR beta CDR3 regions. The TCR CDR3 first-round RT-PCR relied on the HTBI primer set. TCRdb used MiXCR to reprocess the multiplex PCR reads, holding one entry per CDR3 protein. The sample consists of 89,000 or so distinct CDR3 sequences, roughly 40% of them appearing once. Sequenced material: peripheral blood or thyroid tissue (not recorded which). All receptors derive from a woman aged 25 to 39 with Graves' hyperthyroidism.

This clonotype has ten or more counts. The rearrangement joins TRBV5-4 to TRBJ1-1; D call uncertain. The germline gives CDR1 SGHNT, CDR2 YYREEE (reference sequence). Trimming took 0 bases from V and 0 from J, leaving 6 bases between them. The CDR3 loop spans 14 amino acids. The CDR3: CASSLAEMNTEAFF. The CDR3 region has the DNA TGTGCCAGCAGCTTGGCCGAGATGAACACTGAAGCTTTCTTT.

This clonotype appeared many times. This chain links TRBV19 with TRBJ1-1, with 7 positions matching TRBD1. Germline CDR1 reads LNHDA; CDR2 reads SQIVND (reference sequence). The CDR3 length is 13 residues. Trimming at V came to 3 bases and at J to 8 bases, leaving 6 bases not matched to a gene. The CDR3 here is CASSINRDSEAFF. The DNA of the CDR3 is TGTGCCAGTAGTATCAACCGGGACAGCGAAGCTTTCTTT.

This clonotype was seen ten or more times. This sequence joins TRBV7-9 and TRBJ1-4; possible D gene TRBD1, 5 bases. The CDR3 runs to 14 residues. Germline V lookup: CDR1 SEHNR, CDR2 FQNEAQ (reference sequence). V was shortened by 6 bases and J by 7 bases, with 15 bases between the two germline ends. The CDR3 nucleotides are TGTGCCAGCAGGCCAGGGAGCCGAGGTGAAAAACTGTTTTTT. Residues: CASRPGSRGEKLFF.

V is TRBV7-9 and J is TRBJ2-7, with 9 bases aligning to TRBD1. V lost 5 bases to trimming and J lost 5 bases; unmatched junction nucleotides: 4. Germline CDR1 reads SEHNR; CDR2 reads FQNEAQ (reference sequence). This CDR3 has 13 amino acids. CDR3 amino acids: CASSPQGADEQYF. The CDR3, as DNA: TGTGCCAGCAGCCCACAGGGGGCTGACGAGCAGTACTTC.

The J gene is TRBJ1-4, the V gene TRBV12-3 or TRBV12-4, with D perhaps matching TRBD1 (5 bases). V was pared by 6 bases and J by 8 bases, with 16 bases between. This CDR3 region has 14 residues. The CDR3 DNA follows: TGTGCCAGCAGCTGGGGCTCCGGGAGCGAAAAACTGTTTTTT. This sequence encodes CASSWGSGSEKLFF.

A few counts support this clonotype. The chain has TRBV29-1 and TRBJ1-5; possible D gene TRBD1, 6 bases. Germline assignment: CDR1 SQVTM and CDR2 ANQGSEA. CDR3 length: 13 amino acids. The V end was cut by 6 bases, the J end by 2 bases, with 11 bases between. CDR3 nucleotide sequence: TGCAGCGTGAGGGGGGATGGCAATCAGCCCCAGCATTTT. It is translated as CSVRGDGNQPQHF.

This clonotype has a count of ten or more. The chain links TRBV19 to TRBJ2-7, with a tentative D call TRBD1 (6 bases). This CDR3 has 12 residues. The germline CDR1 and CDR2 sequences are LNHDA and SQIVND (reference sequence). V was pared by 6 bases and J by 8 bases, with 14 bases between. This CDR3 reads CASSHRDNKQYF. The CDR3 DNA sequence: TGTGCCAGTAGCCACCGGGACAACAAGCAGTACTTC.

The table lists this clonotype with many counts. This rearrangement joins TRBV5-1 to TRBJ2-7; TRBD2 agrees at 8 bases. V lost 5 bases, J lost 2 bases, and 18 bases stayed unmatched. Germline-derived CDR1 and CDR2 are SGHRS and YFSETQ. This CDR3 comprises 18 residues. DNA for the CDR3: TGCGCCAGCAGACGTTCGGGGGGTATAGCGGGAACGACCTACGAGCAGTACTTC. It specifies CASRRSGGIAGTTYEQYF.

The sample holds many counts of this clonotype. The rearrangement joins TRBV14 to TRBJ1-2; no definite D call. V was cut by 3 bases and J by 2 bases, with 7 bases left in between. The germline CDR1 and CDR2 sequences are SGHDN and FVKESK. The CDR3 contains 13 residues. The CDR3 reads CASSQGANYGYTF. In DNA form, the CDR3 reads TGTGCCAGCAGCCAGGGAGCCAACTATGGCTACACCTTC.

This clonotype was counted once. The J gene is TRBJ2-7, the V gene TRBV20-1; 10 bases map to TRBD1. V was pared by 7 bases and J by 1 base, with 10 bases of the junction left unmatched. Germline V gives CDR1 DFQATT, CDR2 SNEGSKA (reference sequence). The CDR3 covers 15 residues. CDR3 DNA: TGCAGTGGGAGAGGGACAGGGGCTAGGTCCTACGAGCAGTACTTC. Translated, it gives CSGRGTGARSYEQYF.

This clonotype was recorded at least ten times. The chain uses TRBV5-1 and TRBJ1-4; 7 nucleotides agree with TRBD1. The CDR3 length is 15 residues. Germline CDR1 and CDR2: SGHRS and YFSETQ. V lost 3 bases to trimming and J lost 7 bases; unmatched junction nucleotides: 9. As DNA, the CDR3 is TGCGCCAGCAGCTATCTGGGGACAGTTTCTGAAAAACTGTTTTTT. Its protein is CASSYLGTVSEKLFF.

To note about this clonotype: Sequence at one end of the junction differs from germline and may be a read error. The J gene is TRBJ1-1, the V gene TRBV20-1; weak D call: TRBD1 (5 bases). Germline loops: CDR1 DFQATT, CDR2 SNEGSKA (reference sequence). CDR3 size: 11 residues. The CDR3 sequence: CSAATATEASF. DNA for the CDR3: TGCAGTGCCGCGACAGCCACTGAAGCTTCCTTT.

The sample holds many counts of this clonotype. The CDR3: CASSMDRGAGSYTF. The CDR3 DNA is TGCGCCAGCAGCATGGACAGGGGCGCGGGTAGCTACACCTTC. The V call is TRBV5-1, the J call TRBJ1-2, with 9 positions matching TRBD1. This CDR3 spans 14 amino acids. Germline values: CDR1 SGHRS, CDR2 YFSETQ. The V gene end was trimmed by 4 bases and the J gene end by 9 bases; junction bases not matched to a gene: 10.

This chain joins TRBV6-1 and TRBJ2-2, with 8 nucleotides matching TRBD2. V shed 5 bases, J shed 3 bases, and the junction held 5 bases outside the gene matches. The CDR3 sequence is 15 residues long. Germline CDR1 reads MNHNS; CDR2 reads SASEGT. The CDR3 DNA reads as TGTGCCAGCAGTTTCACTAGCGGAGACACCGGGGAGCTGTTTTTT. This codes for CASSFTSGDTGELFF.

Ten or more counts support this clonotype. This CDR3 is CSARDFKEDTQETQYF. The DNA for the CDR3 is TGCAGTGCTAGAGATTTTAAGGAAGACACACAAGAGACCCAGTACTTC. The chain carries TRBV20-1 and TRBJ2-5; D gene uncertain. The CDR3 spans 16 residues. The V gene's germline CDR1 is DFQATT and CDR2 SNEGSKA (reference sequence). Trimming removed 0 bases from V and 2 bases from J, with 16 bases in between.

V and J are TRBV5-5 and TRBJ1-2; 7 nucleotides match TRBD1. The CDR3 has 14 residues. V shed 0 bases and J 3 bases; nucleotides not matched to a gene: 2. Germline CDR1 SGHKS, CDR2 YYEKEE (reference sequence). The CDR3 sequence: CASSLGQGDYGYTF. The CDR3 nucleotides are TGTGCCAGCAGCTTGGGGCAGGGGGACTATGGCTACACCTTC.

This clonotype was picked up many times. The chain carries TRBV7-6 and TRBJ2-3, with 8 positions matching TRBD2. V shed 6 bases and J 0 bases; nucleotides not matched to a gene: 8. Germline CDR1 is SGHVS and CDR2 is FNYEAQ. The CDR3 is made up of 16 amino acids. The CDR3 sequence: CASSRYAGGSTDTQYF. The CDR3 coding sequence is TGTGCCAGCAGTCGATACGCGGGAGGAAGCACAGATACGCAGTATTTT.

This clonotype was seen repeatedly, ten times or more. The chain joins TRBV6-6 to TRBJ2-2; D perhaps matches TRBD2 (5 bases). The V gene's germline CDR1 is MNHNY and CDR2 SVGAGI (reference sequence). V was clipped by 7 bases and J by 6 bases, with 21 bases between them. CDR3 length: 16 residues. The CDR3 DNA reads TGTGCCAGCACTGGTTCCCGGGGATTAACATCCGGGGAGCTGTTTTTT. Translating it yields CASTGSRGLTSGELFF.